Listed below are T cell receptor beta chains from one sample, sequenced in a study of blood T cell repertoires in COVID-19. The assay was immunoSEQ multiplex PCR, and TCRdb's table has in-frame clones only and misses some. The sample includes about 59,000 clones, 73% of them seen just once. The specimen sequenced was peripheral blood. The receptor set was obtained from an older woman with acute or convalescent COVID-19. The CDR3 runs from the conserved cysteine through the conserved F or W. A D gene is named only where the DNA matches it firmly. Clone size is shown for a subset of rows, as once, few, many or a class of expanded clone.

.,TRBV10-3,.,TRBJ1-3,CAISESATVRNTIYF,TGTGCCATCAGTGAGTCGGCGACAGTGAGAAACACCATATATTTT
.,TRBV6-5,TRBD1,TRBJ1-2,CASSRGQAYGYTF,TGTGCCAGCAGCCGTGGACAGGCCTATGGCTACACCTTC
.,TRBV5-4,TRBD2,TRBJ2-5,CASSQLAGAQETQYF,TGTGCCAGCAGCCAACTAGCGGGAGCTCAAGAGACCCAGTACTTC
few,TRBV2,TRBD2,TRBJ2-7,CASSDPRLAGSIYF,TGTGCCAGCAGTGATCCTAGACTAGCGGGGTCTATTTACTTC
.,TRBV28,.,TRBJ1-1,CASSFGQGANTEAFF,TGTGCCAGCAGTTTTGGGCAGGGCGCTAACACTGAAGCTTTCTTT
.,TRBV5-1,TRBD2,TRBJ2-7,CASSLGGTTYEQYF,TGCGCCAGCAGCTTGGGGGGGACTACCTACGAGCAGTACTTC
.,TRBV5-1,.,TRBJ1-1,CASKVRGGLREAEAFF,TGCGCCAGCAAGGTTCGGGGGGGATTGAGGGAAGCTGAAGCTTTCTTT
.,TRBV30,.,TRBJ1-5,CAWSVGEPQPQHF,TGTGCCTGGAGTGTAGGGGAACCGCAGCCCCAGCATTTT
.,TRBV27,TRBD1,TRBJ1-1,CASSYGQGTEAFF,TGTGCCAGCAGTTATGGACAGGGCACTGAAGCTTTCTTT
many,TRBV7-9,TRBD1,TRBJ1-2,CASSQPGTGDGYTF,TGTGCCAGCAGCCAACCTGGGACAGGGGATGGCTACACCTTC
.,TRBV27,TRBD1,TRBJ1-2,CASSLSWRGQDYTF,TGTGCCAGCAGTTTATCGTGGAGGGGGCAAGACTACACCTTC
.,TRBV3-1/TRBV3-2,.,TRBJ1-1,CASSIRANTEAFF,TGTGCCAGCAGCATCAGGGCGAACACTGAAGCTTTCTTT
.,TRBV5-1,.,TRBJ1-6,CASSLGDLSRPLHF,TGCGCCAGCAGCTTGGGGGACTTATCTCGGCCCCTCCACTTT
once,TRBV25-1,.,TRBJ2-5,CASSDSVLQETQYF,TGTGCCAGCAGTGATTCCGTCCTACAAGAGACCCAGTACTTC
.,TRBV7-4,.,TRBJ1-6,CASSMKKQTPGDSPLHF,TGTGCCAGCAGCATGAAAAAACAAACTCCCGGGGATTCACCCCTCCACTTT
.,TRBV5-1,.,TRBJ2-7,CASSLSKGGDIYSSSYEQYF,TGCGCCAGCAGCCTAAGTAAAGGGGGGGATATATATTCTAGCTCCTACGAGCAGTACTTC
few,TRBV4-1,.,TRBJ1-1,CASSIFPAGANTEAFF,TGCGCCAGCAGCATTTTTCCGGCAGGCGCGAACACTGAAGCTTTCTTT
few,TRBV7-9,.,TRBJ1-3,CASSLETGPGGNTIYF,TGTGCCAGCAGCTTAGAAACAGGGCCAGGTGGAAACACCATATATTTT
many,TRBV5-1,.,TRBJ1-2,CASTKTDNPNYGYTF,TGCGCCAGCACCAAGACAGACAACCCTAACTATGGCTACACCTTC
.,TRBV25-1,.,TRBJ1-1,CASSPPAGYAEAFF,TGTGCCAGCAGTCCCCCCGCGGGATATGCTGAAGCTTTCTTT
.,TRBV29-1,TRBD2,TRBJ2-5,CSVGPSGSSYQETQYF,TGCAGCGTTGGCCCTAGCGGGAGTTCGTACCAAGAGACCCAGTACTTC
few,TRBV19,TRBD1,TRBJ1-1,CASSMTGLNTEAFF,TGTGCCAGTAGTATGACAGGGCTGAACACTGAAGCTTTCTTT
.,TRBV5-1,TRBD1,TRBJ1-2,CASSLDSRQGANYGYTF,TGCGCCAGCAGCTTGGACTCCAGACAGGGGGCTAACTATGGCTACACCTTC
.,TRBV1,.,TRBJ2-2,CTSSLGLAEPPNTGELFF,TGCACCAGCAGCCTGGGACTAGCGGAACCTCCGAACACCGGGGAGCTGTTTTTT
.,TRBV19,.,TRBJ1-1,CARTRGGMNTEAFF,TGTGCCAGAACCAGAGGGGGAATGAACACTGAAGCTTTCTTT
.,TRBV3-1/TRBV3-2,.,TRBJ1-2,CASSPQGNYGYTF,TGTGCCAGCAGCCCACAGGGTAACTATGGCTACACCTTC
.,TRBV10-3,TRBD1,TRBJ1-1,CAITLGQAPTEAFF,TGTGCCATCACCCTGGGACAGGCCCCCACTGAAGCTTTCTTT
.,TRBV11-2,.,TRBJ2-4,CASSALTKNIQYF,TGTGCCAGCAGCGCGCTAACCAAAAACATTCAGTACTTC
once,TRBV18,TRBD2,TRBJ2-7,CASRAAGAYEQYF,TGTGCCAGCAGGGCAGCGGGGGCCTACGAGCAGTACTTC
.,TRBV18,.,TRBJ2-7,CASSPPGVFTYEQYF,TGTGCCAGCTCACCACCGGGAGTCTTCACCTACGAGCAGTACTTC
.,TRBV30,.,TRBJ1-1,CAYQYAGGGAFF,TGTGCCTACCAATACGCGGGAGGGGGAGCTTTCTTT
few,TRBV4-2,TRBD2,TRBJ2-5,CASSSTSGKAQETQYF,TGTGCCAGCAGCTCGACTAGCGGGAAAGCACAAGAGACCCAGTACTTC
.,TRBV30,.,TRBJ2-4,CAFSGQGRGRNIQYF,TGTGCCTTCTCGGGCCAGGGGCGCGGGCGGAACATTCAGTACTTC
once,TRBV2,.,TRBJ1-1,CASSEARRGWDTEAFF,TGTGCCAGCAGTGAAGCTAGGAGAGGGTGGGACACTGAAGCTTTCTTT
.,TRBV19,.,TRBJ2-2,CASSILTYTGELFF,TGTGCCAGTAGTATTCTGACTTACACCGGGGAGCTGTTTTTT
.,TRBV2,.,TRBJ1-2,CASRQTGMNYGYTF,TGTGCCAGCAGGCAAACAGGGATGAACTATGGCTACACCTTC
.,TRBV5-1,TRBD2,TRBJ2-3,CASSFRSGGPGTQYF,TGCGCCAGCAGTTTCCGCAGCGGGGGGCCCGGTACGCAGTATTTT
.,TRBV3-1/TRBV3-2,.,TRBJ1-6,CASSQRGSGSPLHF,TGTGCCAGCAGCCAAAGAGGGAGCGGGTCACCCCTCCACTTT
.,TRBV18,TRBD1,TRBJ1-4,CASSLNSFTGGQGEKLFF,TGTGCCAGCTCACTAAATTCCTTTACAGGGGGCCAAGGTGAAAAACTGTTTTTT
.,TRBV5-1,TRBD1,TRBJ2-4,CASSLGQGLAIQYF,TGCGCCAGCAGCCTCGGACAGGGGTTGGCCATTCAGTACTTC
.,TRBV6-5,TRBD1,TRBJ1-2,CASRDRGRQNGYTF,TGTGCCAGCCGAGACAGGGGGCGTCAAAATGGCTACACCTTC
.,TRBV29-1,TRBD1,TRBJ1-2,CSVVLQGQAGGYTF,TGCAGCGTTGTTCTACAGGGACAGGCAGGGGGCTACACCTTC
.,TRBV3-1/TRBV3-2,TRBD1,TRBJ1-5,CASSFRQGGQPQHF,TGTGCCAGCAGCTTCCGACAGGGTGGTCAGCCCCAGCATTTT
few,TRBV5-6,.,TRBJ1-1,CASSLARFSGTEAFF,TGTGCCAGCAGCTTGGCACGGTTTTCGGGCACTGAAGCTTTCTTT
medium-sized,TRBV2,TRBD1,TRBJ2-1,CASREDRGLSDEQFF,TGTGCCAGCAGGGAAGACAGGGGACTCTCTGATGAGCAGTTCTTC
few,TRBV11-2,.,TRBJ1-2,CASSRDRQVYGYTF,TGTGCCAGCAGCCGAGACCGACAGGTTTACGGCTACACCTTC
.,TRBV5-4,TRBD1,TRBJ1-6,CASRSGTVNSPLHF,TGTGCCAGCAGGTCCGGGACAGTAAATTCACCCCTCCACTTT
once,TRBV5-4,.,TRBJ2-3,CASHRGGGGADTQYF,TGTGCCAGTCATAGGGGAGGGGGTGGCGCAGATACGCAGTATTTT